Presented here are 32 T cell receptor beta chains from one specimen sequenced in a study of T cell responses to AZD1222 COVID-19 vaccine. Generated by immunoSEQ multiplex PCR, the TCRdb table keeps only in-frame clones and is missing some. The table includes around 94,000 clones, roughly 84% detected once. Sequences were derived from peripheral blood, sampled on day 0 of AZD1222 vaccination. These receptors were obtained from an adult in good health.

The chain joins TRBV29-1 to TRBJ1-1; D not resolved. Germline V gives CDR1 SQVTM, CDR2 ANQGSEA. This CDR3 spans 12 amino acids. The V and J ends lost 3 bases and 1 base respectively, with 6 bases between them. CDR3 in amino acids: CSVDSANTEAFF. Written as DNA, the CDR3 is TGCAGCGTTGATTCGGCGAACACTGAAGCTTTCTTT.

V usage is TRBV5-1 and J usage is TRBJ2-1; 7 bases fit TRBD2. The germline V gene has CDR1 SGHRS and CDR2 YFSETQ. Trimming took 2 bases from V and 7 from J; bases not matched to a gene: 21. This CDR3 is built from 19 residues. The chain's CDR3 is CASSFRLAKPIRVWNEQFF. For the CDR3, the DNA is TGCGCCAGCAGCTTCCGACTAGCCAAACCTATCAGGGTGTGGAATGAGCAGTTCTTC.

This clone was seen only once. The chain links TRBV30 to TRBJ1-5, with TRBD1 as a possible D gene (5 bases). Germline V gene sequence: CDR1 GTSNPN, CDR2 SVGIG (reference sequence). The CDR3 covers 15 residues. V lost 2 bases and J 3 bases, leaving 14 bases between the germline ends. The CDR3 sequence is CAWSPPGRINQPQHF. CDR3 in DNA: TGTGCCTGGAGTCCCCCGGGACGGATCAATCAGCCCCAGCATTTT.

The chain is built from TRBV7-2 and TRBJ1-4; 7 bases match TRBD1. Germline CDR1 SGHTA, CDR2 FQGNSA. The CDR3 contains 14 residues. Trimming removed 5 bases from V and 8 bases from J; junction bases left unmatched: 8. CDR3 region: CASSPQGRWEKLFF. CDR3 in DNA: TGTGCCAGCAGCCCACAGGGGAGGTGGGAAAAACTGTTTTTT.

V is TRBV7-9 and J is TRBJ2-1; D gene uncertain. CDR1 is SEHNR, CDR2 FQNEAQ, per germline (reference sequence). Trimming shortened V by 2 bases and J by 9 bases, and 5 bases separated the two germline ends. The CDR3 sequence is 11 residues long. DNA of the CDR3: TGTGCCAGCAGCTTACCGGTTGAGCAGTTCTTC. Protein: CASSLPVEQFF.

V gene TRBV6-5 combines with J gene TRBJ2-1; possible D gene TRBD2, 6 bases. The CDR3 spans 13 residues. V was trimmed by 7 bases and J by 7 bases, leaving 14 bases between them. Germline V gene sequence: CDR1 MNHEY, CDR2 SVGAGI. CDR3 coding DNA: TGTGCCAGCAATTTTGAGGGGAGGAATGAGCAGTTCTTC. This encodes CASNFEGRNEQFF.

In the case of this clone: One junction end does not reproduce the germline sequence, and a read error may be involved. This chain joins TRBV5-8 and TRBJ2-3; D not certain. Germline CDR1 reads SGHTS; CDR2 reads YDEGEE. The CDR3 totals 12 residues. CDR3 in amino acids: CASRLGAATQYF. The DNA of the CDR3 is TGTGCCAGCAGATTGGGTGCAGCCACGCAGTATTTT.

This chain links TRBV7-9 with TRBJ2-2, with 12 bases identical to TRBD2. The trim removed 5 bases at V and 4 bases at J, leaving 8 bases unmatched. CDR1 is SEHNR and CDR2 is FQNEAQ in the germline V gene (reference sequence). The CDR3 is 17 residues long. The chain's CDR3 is CASSPPPGLAGTGELFF. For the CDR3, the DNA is TGTGCCAGCAGCCCGCCCCCGGGACTAGCGGGCACCGGGGAGCTGTTTTTT.

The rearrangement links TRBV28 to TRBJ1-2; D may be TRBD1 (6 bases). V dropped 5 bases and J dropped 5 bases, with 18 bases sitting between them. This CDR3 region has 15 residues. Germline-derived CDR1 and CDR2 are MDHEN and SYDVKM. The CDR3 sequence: CASSPPVGQGYGYTF. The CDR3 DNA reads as TGTGCCAGCAGTCCCCCTGTTGGGCAGGGGTATGGCTACACCTTC.

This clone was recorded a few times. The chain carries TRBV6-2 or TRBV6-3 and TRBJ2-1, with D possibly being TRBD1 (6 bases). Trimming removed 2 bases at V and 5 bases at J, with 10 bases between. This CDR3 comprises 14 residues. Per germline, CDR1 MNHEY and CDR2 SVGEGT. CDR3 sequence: CASSYGGGNNEQFF. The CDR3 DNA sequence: TGTGCCAGCAGTTACGGTGGGGGCAACAATGAGCAGTTCTTC.

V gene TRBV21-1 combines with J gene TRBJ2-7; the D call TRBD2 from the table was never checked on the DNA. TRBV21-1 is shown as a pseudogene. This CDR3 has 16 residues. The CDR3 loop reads CASSKVRGREDYEQYF. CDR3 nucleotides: TGTGCCAGCAGCAAAGTCCGTGGGAGGGAAGACTACGAGCAGTACTTC.

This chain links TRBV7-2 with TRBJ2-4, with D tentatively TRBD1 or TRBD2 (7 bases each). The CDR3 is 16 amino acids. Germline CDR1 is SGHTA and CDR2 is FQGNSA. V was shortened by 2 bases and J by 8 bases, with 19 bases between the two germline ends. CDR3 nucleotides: TGTGCCAGCAGCTTAAGACAGGGAGGGTTTTCGGACATTCAGTACTTC. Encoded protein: CASSLRQGGFSDIQYF.

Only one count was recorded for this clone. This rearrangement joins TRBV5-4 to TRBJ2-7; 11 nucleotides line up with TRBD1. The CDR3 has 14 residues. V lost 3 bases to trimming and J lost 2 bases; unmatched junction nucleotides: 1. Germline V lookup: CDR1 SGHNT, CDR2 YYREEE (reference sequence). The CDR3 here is CASSSGQGAYEQYF. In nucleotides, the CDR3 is TGTGCCAGCAGCTCGGGACAGGGGGCCTACGAGCAGTACTTC.

CDR3 sequence reads: CASSYTTGVNTEAFF. The CDR3 nucleotides read TGTGCCAGCAGTTACACCACAGGGGTGAACACTGAAGCTTTCTTT. The chain links TRBV6-5 to TRBJ1-1; TRBD1 aligns across 7 bases. The trim removed 2 bases at V and 0 bases at J, leaving 3 bases unmatched. The V gene's germline CDR1 is MNHEY and CDR2 SVGAGI. The CDR3 has 15 amino acids.

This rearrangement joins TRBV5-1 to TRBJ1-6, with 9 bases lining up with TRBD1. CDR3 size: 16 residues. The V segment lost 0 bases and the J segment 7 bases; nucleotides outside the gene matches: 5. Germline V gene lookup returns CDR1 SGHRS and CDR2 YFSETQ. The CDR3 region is CASSLGFGTGNSPLHF. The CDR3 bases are TGCGCCAGCAGCTTGGGTTTTGGGACAGGGAATTCACCCCTCCACTTT.

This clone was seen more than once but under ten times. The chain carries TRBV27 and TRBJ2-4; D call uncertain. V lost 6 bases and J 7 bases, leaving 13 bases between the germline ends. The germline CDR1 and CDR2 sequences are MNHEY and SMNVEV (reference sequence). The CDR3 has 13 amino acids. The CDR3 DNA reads TGTGCCAGCAGGTGGGCTTACGGCAACATTCAGTACTTC. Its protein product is CASRWAYGNIQYF.

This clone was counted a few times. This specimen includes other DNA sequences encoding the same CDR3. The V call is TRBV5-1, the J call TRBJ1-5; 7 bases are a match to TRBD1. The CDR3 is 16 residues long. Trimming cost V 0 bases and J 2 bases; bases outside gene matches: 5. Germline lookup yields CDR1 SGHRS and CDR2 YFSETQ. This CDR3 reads CASSLGPTGGNQPQHF. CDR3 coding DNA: TGCGCCAGCAGCTTGGGACCCACAGGGGGCAATCAGCCCCAGCATTTT.

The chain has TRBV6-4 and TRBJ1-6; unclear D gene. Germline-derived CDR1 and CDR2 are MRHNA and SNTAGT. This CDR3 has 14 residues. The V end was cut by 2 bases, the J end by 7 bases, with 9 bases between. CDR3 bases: TGTGCCAGCAGTGACGGGGTCGACAATTCACCCCTCCACTTT. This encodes CASSDGVDNSPLHF.

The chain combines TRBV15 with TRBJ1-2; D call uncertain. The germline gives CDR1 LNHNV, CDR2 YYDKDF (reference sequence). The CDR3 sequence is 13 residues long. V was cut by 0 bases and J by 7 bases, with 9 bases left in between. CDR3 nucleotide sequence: TGTGCCACCAGCAGAGATGGGAGGATTGGCTACACCTTC. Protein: CATSRDGRIGYTF.

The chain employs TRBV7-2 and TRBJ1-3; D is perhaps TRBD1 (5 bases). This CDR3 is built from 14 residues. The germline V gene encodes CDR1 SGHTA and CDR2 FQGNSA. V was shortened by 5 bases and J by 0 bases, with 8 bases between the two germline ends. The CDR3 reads CASSPGGSGNTIYF. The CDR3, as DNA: TGTGCCAGCAGCCCCGGGGGCTCTGGAAACACCATATATTTT.

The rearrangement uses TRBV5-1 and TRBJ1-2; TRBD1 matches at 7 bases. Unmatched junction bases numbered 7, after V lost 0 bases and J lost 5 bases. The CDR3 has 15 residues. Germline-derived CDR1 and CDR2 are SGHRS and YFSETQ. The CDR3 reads CASSLVQGVQYGYTF. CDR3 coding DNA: TGCGCCAGCAGCTTGGTTCAGGGGGTACAGTATGGCTACACCTTC.

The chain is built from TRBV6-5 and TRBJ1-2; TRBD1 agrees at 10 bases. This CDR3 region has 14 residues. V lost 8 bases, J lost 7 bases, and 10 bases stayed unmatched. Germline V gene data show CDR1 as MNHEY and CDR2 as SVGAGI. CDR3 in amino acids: CASSSGQGIFGYTF. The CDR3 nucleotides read TGTGCCAGCTCCTCGGGACAGGGGATATTTGGCTACACCTTC.

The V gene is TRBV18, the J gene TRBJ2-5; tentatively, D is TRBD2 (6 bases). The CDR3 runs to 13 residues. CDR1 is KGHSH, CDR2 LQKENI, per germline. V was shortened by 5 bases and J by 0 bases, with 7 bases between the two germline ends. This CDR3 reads CASSAGHQETQYF. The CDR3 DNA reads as TGTGCCAGCTCAGCGGGGCACCAAGAGACCCAGTACTTC.

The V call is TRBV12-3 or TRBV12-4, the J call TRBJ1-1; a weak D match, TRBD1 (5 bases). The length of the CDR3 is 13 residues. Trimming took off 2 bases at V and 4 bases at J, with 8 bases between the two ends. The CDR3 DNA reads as TGTGCCAGCAGTTTAAGGGACGTCACTGAAGCTTTCTTT. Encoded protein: CASSLRDVTEAFF.

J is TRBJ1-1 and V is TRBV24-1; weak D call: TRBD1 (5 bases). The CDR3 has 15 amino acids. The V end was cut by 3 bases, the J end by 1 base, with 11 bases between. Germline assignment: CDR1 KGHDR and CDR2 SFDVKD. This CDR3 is CATSDPGTGNTEAFF. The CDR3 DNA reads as TGTGCCACCAGTGATCCCGGGACGGGGAACACTGAAGCTTTCTTT.

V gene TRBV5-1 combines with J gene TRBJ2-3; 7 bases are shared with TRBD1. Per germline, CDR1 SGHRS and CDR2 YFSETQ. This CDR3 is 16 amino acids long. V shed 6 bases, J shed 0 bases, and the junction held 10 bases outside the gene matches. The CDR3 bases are TGCGCCAGCAATCGAAGGGGACAGACTAGCACAGATACGCAGTATTTT. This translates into CASNRRGQTSTDTQYF. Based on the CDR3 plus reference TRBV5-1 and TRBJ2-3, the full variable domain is KAGVTQTPRYLIKTRGQQVTLSCSPISGHRSVSWYQQTPGQGLQFLFEYFSETQRNKGNFPGRFSGRQFSNSRSEMNVSTLELGDSALYLCASNRRGQTSTDTQYFGPGTRLTVL.

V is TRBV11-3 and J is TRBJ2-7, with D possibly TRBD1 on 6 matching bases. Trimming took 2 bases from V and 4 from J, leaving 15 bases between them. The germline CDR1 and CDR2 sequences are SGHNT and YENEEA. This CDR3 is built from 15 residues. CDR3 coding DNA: TGTGCCAGCAGCTTACTTGGTCAGGGGTCGTACGAGCAGTACTTC. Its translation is CASSLLGQGSYEQYF.

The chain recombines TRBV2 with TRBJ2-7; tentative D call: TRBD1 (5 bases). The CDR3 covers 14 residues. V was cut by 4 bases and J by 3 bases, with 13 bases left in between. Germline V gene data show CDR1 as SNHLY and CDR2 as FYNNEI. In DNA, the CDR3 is TGTGCCAGCAGTGCAGGGCGTGGAAGCTACGAGCAGTACTTC. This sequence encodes CASSAGRGSYEQYF.

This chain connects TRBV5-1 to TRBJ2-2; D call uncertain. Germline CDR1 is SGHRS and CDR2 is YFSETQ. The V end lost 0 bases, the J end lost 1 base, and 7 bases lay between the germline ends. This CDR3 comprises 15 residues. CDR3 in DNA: TGCGCCAGCAGCTTGGGCCAGCAGAACACCGGGGAGCTGTTTTTT. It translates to CASSLGQQNTGELFF.

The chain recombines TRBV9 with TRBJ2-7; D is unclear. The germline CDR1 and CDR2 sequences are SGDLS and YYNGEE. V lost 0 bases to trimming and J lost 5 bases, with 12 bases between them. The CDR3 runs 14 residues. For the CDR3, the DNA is TGTGCCAGCAGCGTAGACGGGTTGTACGACGAGCAGTACTTC. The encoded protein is CASSVDGLYDEQYF.

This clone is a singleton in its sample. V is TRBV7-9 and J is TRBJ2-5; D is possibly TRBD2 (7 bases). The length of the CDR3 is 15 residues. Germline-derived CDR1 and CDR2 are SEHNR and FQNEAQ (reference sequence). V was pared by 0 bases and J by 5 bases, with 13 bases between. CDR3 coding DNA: TGTGCCAGCAGCTTAGCGGGGGGGCTGGCGGAGACCCAGTACTTC. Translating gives CASSLAGGLAETQYF.

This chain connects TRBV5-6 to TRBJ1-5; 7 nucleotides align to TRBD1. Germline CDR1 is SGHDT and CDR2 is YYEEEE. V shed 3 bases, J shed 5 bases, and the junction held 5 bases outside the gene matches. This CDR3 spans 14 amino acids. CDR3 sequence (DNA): TGTGCCAGCAGCTCGGGACAGACGGATCAGCCCCAGCATTTT. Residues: CASSSGQTDQPQHF.